Presented here are 8 T cell receptor beta chains from one specimen sequenced in a study of cytomegalovirus exposure and HLA in healthy donors. A multiplex PCR was run with 60 Vbeta primers and 13 Jbeta primers. TCRdb's table, derived via immunoSEQ multiplex PCR, lists solely in-frame clones and lacks some. The data contain approximately 100,000 clones, about 80% of them singletons. Sequencing was carried out using PBMCs. Receptors were obtained from a man younger than 30 in good health and CMV-seropositive.

The sample holds a few counts of this clone. The chain couples TRBV6-5 to TRBJ1-3, with D maybe TRBD1 (6 bases). The V gene's germline CDR1 is MNHEY and CDR2 SVGAGI. CDR3 length equals 15 residues. V was pared by 2 bases and J by 1 base, with 9 bases between. The CDR3, as DNA: TGTGCCAGCAGTTACGTCCAGGGGTCTGGAAACACCATATATTTT. Translation gives CASSYVQGSGNTIYF.

The rearrangement links TRBV14 to TRBJ1-1; the D is unclear. The CDR3 sequence is 12 residues long. Germline V gives CDR1 SGHDN, CDR2 FVKESK. V was clipped by 8 bases and J by 6 bases, with 13 bases between them. Written as DNA, the CDR3 is TGTGCCAGCCGGGGTTTGGCGCCTGAAGCTTTCTTT. It codes for CASRGLAPEAFF.

J is TRBJ1-2 and V is TRBV30; D is undetermined. The CDR3 extends over 13 amino acids. V was shortened by 5 bases and J by 4 bases, with 14 bases between the two germline ends. Germline CDR1 and CDR2: GTSNPN and SVGIG (reference sequence). The CDR3 here is CAWLGPAIYGYTF. The CDR3 region has the DNA TGTGCCTGGCTAGGTCCGGCGATCTATGGCTACACCTTC.

The V call is TRBV5-1, the J call TRBJ2-3; 13 nucleotides align to TRBD2. The CDR3 runs to 16 residues. With V trimmed by 4 bases and J by 5 bases, 7 bases remained unmatched. Germline CDR1 SGHRS, CDR2 YFSETQ. The CDR3 DNA reads TGCGCCAGCAGCCCAGGGACTAGCGGGGTGGTAGATACGCAGTATTTT. Translating gives CASSPGTSGVVDTQYF. The whole variable domain, remainder taken from reference TRBV5-1 and TRBJ2-3, is KAGVTQTPRYLIKTRGQQVTLSCSPISGHRSVSWYQQTPGQGLQFLFEYFSETQRNKGNFPGRFSGRQFSNSRSEMNVSTLELGDSALYLCASSPGTSGVVDTQYFGPGTRLTVL.

The chain combines TRBV7-2 with TRBJ1-1; 9 positions match TRBD1. Trimming cost V 5 bases and J 5 bases; bases outside gene matches: 6. The CDR3 has 14 amino acids. Germline CDR1 SGHTA, CDR2 FQGNSA. CDR3 protein: CASSVGQGKTEAFF. In DNA form, the CDR3 reads TGTGCCAGCAGCGTGGGACAGGGTAAAACTGAAGCTTTCTTT.

The chain combines TRBV29-1 with TRBJ1-6; 9 positions agree with TRBD1. This CDR3 has 13 residues. Germline CDR1 is SQVTM and CDR2 is ANQGSEA. V lost 0 bases to trimming and J lost 9 bases; unmatched junction nucleotides: 0. The CDR3 here is CSVEEGQGSPLHF. CDR3 DNA: TGCAGCGTTGAAGAGGGACAGGGTTCACCCCTCCACTTT.

This chain joins TRBV19 and TRBJ1-4; tentative D call: TRBD1 (6 bases). There are 11 residues in the CDR3. V was cut by 9 bases and J by 5 bases, with 7 bases left in between. Germline V gene data show CDR1 as LNHDA and CDR2 as SQIVND (reference sequence). The CDR3 DNA is TGTGCCAGCGGACAGAATGAAAAACTGTTTTTT. Protein sequence: CASGQNEKLFF. Filled out from reference TRBV19 and TRBJ1-4, the complete variable domain reads DGGITQSPKYLFRKEGQNVTLSCEQNLNHDAMYWYRQDPGQGLRLIYYSQIVNDFQKGDIAEGYSVSREKKESFPLTVTSAQKNPTAFYLCASGQNEKLFFGSGTQLSVL.

In DNA, the CDR3 is TGTGCCAGTAGTATAGTAGGAGCGGGGGGGCTTAAAGATACGCAGTATTTT. This gives the protein CASSIVGAGGLKDTQYF. The rearrangement links TRBV19 to TRBJ2-3, with TRBD2 identical over 10 bases. The CDR3 length is 17 residues. In germline, CDR1 is LNHDA, CDR2 SQIVND (reference sequence). V shed 1 base and J 5 bases; nucleotides not matched to a gene: 9.